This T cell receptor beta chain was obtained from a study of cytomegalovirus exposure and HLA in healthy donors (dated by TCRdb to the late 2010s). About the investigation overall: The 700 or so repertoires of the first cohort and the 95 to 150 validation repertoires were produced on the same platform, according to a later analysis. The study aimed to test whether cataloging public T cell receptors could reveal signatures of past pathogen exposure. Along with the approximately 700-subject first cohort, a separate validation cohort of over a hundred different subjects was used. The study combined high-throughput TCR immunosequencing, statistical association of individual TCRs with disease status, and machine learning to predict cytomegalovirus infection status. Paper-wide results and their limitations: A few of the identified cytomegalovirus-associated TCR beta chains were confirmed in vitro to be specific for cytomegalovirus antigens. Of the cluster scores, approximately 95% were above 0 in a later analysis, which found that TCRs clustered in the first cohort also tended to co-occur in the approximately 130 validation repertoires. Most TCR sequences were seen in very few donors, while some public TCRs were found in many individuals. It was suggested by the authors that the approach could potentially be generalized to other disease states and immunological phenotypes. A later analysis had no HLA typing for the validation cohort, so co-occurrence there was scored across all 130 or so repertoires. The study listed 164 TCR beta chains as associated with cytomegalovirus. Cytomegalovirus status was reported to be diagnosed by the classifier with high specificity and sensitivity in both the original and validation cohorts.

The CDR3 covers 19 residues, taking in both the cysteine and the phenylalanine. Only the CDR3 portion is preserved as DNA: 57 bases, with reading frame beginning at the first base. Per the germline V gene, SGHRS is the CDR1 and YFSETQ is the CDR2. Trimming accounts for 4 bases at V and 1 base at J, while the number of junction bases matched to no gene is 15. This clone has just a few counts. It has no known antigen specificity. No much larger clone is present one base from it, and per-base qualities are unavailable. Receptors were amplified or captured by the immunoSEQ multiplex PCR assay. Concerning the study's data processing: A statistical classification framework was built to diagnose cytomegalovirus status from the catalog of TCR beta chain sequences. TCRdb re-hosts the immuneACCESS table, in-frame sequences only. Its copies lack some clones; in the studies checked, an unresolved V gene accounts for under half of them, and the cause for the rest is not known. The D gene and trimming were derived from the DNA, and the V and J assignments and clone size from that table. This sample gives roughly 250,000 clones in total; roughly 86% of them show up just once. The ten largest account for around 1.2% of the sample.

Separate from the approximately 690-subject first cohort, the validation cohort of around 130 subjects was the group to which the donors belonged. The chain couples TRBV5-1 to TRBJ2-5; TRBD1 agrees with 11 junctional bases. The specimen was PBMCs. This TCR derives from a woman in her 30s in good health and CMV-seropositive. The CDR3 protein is CASSPRTGGYILPQETQYF. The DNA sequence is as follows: TGCGCCAGCAGCCCCCGGACAGGGGGCTATATTCTCCCCCAAGAGACCCAGTACTTC.